The subject of this entry is one T cell receptor (beta chain). The target antigen is unknown. CDR3 length: 13 residues. V lost 3 bases and J lost 8, with 11 bases in between. Germline lookup yields CDR1 MNHEY and CDR2 SMNVEV (reference sequence). Repertoires were generated with immunoSEQ multiplex PCR, while TCRdb's copy carries only in-frame clones and drops some. The sample records 2 million to 2.5 million clones, approximately 95% being singletons. These data are taken from a study of shared clonotypes between healthy human individuals. Study outcomes and limitations: A generally larger estimated richness was seen in naive subsets than in memory subsets. Though the depth was large, rarefaction showed that sorted-subset sequencing was incomplete.

Specimen: naive CD4+ T cells sorted from blood. Subset reported: CD45RA+ positively selected. This receptor was taken from a man younger than 30 in good health. The rearrangement uses TRBV27 and TRBJ2-1, with D unclear. The CDR3 reads CASSFEPDDEQFF. CDR3 nucleotides: TGTGCCAGCAGTTTCGAACCAGACGATGAGCAGTTCTTC.